The clone carrying this TCR beta chain was seen many times. This sample includes further DNA sequences coding for the same CDR3. MiXCR was used by TCRdb to re-call the PCR reads. The table shows around 19,000 clones, with 11% occurring only once. This specimen comes from a study of metastatic and nonmetastatic thyroid tumors. Before thyroid surgery, none of the patients had received any treatment. Trimming cost V 4 bases and J 2 bases; bases outside gene matches: 4. The CDR3 is 15 amino acids. The TCR originated in a female donor with papillary thyroid cancer or a benign thyroid nodule (not recorded which). Some clones in this sample may be carry-over from other donors' samples. The sequencing input was blood. The V and J genes are TRBV12-3 or TRBV12-4 and TRBJ2-3; 9 bases fit TRBD2. Here the CDR3 DNA reads TGTGCCAGCAGTTCAGCGGGGGGACTCACAGATACGCAGTATTTT. Encoded protein: CASSSAGGLTDTQYF.